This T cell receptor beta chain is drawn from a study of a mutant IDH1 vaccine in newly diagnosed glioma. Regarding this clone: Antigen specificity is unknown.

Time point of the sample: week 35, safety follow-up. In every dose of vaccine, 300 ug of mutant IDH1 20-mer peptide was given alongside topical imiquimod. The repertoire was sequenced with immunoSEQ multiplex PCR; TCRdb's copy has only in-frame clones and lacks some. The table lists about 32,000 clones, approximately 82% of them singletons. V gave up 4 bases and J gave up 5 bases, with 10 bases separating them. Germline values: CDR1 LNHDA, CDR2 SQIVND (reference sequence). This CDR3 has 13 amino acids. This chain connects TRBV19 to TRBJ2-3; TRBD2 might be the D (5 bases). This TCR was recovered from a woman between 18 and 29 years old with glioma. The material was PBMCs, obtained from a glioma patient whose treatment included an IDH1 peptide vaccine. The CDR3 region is CASSRTSQDTQYF. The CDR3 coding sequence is TGTGCCAGTAGTAGGACTTCGCAAGATACGCAGTATTTT.